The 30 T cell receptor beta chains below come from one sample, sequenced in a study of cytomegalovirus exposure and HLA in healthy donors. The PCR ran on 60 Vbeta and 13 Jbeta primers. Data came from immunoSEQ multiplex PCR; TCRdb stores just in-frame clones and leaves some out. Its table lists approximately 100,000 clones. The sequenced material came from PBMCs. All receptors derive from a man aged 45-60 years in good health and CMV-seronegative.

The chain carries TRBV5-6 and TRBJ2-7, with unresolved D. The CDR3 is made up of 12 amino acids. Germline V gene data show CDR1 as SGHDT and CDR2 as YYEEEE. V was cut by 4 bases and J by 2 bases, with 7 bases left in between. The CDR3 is CASSHETYEQYF. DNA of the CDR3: TGTGCCAGCAGCCATGAGACCTACGAGCAGTACTTC.

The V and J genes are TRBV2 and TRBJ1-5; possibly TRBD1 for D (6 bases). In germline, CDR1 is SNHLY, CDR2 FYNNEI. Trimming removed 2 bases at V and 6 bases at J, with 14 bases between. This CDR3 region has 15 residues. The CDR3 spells CASSESGQGLQPQHF. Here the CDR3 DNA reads TGTGCCAGCAGTGAAAGTGGTCAGGGGCTTCAGCCCCAGCATTTT.

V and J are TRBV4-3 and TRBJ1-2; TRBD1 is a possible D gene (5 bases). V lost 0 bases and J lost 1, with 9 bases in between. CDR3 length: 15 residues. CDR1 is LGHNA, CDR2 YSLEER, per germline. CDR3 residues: CASSQETENNYGYTF. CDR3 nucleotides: TGCGCCAGCAGCCAAGAGACAGAAAATAACTATGGCTACACCTTC.

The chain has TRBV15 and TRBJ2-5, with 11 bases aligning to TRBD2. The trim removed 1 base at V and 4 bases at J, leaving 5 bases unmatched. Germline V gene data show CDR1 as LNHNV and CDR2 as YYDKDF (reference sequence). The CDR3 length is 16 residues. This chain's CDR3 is CATSRGLAGLGETQYF. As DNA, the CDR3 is TGTGCCACCAGCAGAGGACTAGCGGGGTTGGGAGAGACCCAGTACTTC.

Here the CDR3 DNA reads TGTGCCAGCAGTGATCCAGGGGAAAGCTCCTATAATTCACCCCTCCACTTT. Translated: CASSDPGESSYNSPLHF. The chain uses TRBV2 and TRBJ1-6; possibly TRBD1 for D (6 bases). CDR1 is SNHLY and CDR2 is FYNNEI in the germline V gene. The V end was cut by 3 bases, the J end by 0 bases, with 12 bases between. The CDR3 is 17 amino acids.

CDR3 nucleotides: TGCGCCAGCAGGGGACACTGGGAGACCCAGTACTTC. It encodes CASRGHWETQYF. This chain connects TRBV5-1 to TRBJ2-5; TRBD1 might be the D (6 bases). CDR1 is SGHRS and CDR2 is YFSETQ in the germline V gene. The CDR3 is 12 amino acids. Trimming stripped 5 bases from V and 5 bases from J, with 10 bases between.

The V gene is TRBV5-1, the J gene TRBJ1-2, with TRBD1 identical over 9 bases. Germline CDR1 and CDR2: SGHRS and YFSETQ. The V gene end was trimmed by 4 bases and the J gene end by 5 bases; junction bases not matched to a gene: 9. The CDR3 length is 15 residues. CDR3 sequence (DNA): TGCGCCAGCAGCGAACCGGGACAGGGAGGATATGGCTACACCTTC. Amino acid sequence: CASSEPGQGGYGYTF.

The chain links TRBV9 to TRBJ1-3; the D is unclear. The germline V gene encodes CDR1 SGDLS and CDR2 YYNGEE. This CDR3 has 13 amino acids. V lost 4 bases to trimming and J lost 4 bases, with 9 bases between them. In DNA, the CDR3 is TGTGCCAGCAGCCGAACACACGGAAACACCATATATTTT. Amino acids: CASSRTHGNTIYF.

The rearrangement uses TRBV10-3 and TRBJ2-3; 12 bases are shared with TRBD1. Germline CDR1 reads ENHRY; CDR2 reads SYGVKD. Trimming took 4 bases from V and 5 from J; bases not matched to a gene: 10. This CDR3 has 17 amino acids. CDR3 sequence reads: CAISGDAGTGGKDTQYF. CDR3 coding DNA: TGTGCCATCAGTGGAGACGCCGGGACAGGGGGCAAAGATACGCAGTATTTT.

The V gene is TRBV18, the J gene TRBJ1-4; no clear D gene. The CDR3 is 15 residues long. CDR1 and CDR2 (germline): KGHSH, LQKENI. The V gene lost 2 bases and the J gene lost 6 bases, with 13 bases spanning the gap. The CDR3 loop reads CASSPTRTQHEKLFF. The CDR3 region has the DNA TGTGCCAGCTCACCAACCCGGACTCAGCATGAAAAACTGTTTTTT.

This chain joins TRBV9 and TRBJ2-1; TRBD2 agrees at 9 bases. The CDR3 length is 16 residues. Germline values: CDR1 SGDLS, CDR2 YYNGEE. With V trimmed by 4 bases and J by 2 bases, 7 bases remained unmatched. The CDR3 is CASSSTSSGTYNEQFF. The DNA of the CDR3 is TGTGCCAGCAGCTCCACGTCTAGCGGGACCTACAATGAGCAGTTCTTC. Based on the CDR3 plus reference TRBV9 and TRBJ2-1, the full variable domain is DSGVTQTPKHLITATGQRVTLRCSPRSGDLSVYWYQQSLDQGLQFLIQYYNGEERAKGNILERFSAQQFPDLHSELNLSSLELGDSALYFCASSSTSSGTYNEQFFGPGTRLTVL.

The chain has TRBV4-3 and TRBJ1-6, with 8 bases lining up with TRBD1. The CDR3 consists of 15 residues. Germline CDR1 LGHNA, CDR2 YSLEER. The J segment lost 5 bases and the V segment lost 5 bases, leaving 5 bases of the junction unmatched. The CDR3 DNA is TGCGCCAGCAGCTCCGGACAGGGCCATAATTCACCCCTCCACTTT. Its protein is CASSSGQGHNSPLHF.

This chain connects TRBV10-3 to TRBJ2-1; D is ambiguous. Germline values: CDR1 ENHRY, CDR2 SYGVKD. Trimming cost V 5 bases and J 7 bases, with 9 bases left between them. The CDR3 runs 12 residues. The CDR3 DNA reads TGTGCCATCAGTTCAGACACAAATGAGCAGTTCTTC. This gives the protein CAISSDTNEQFF.

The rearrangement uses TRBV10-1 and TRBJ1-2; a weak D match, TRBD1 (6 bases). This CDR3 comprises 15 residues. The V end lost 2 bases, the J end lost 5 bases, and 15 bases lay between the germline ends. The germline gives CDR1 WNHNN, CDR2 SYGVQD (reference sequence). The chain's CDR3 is CASSEGRGEKYGYTF. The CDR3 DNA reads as TGCGCCAGCAGTGAGGGGAGGGGGGAAAAATATGGCTACACCTTC.

Written as DNA, the CDR3 is TGTGCCAGTAGTATCACTGAAACCGACAATGAGCAGTTCTTC. Residues: CASSITETDNEQFF. The chain uses TRBV19 and TRBJ2-1; D is unresolved. The V end lost 3 bases, the J end lost 5 bases, and 11 bases lay between the germline ends. The CDR3 totals 14 residues. Germline V lookup: CDR1 LNHDA, CDR2 SQIVND (reference sequence).

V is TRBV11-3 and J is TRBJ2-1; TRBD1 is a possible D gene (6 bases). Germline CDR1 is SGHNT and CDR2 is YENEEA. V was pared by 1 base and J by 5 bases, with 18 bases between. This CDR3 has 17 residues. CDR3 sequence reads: CASSLVLFAGANNEQFF. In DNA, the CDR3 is TGTGCCAGCAGCTTAGTGCTTTTCGCAGGGGCCAACAATGAGCAGTTCTTC.

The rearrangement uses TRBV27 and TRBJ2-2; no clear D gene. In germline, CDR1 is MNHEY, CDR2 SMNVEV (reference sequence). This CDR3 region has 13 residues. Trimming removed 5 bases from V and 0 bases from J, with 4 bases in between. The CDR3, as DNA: TGTGCCAGCAGTCCCTCGAACACCGGGGAGCTGTTTTTT. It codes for CASSPSNTGELFF.

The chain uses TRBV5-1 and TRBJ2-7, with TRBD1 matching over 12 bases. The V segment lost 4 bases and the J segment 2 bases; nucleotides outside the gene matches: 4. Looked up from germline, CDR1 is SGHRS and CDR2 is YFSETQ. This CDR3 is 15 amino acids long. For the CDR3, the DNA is TGCGCCAGCAGCCATGGGACAGGGGGCACCTACGAGCAGTACTTC. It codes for CASSHGTGGTYEQYF.

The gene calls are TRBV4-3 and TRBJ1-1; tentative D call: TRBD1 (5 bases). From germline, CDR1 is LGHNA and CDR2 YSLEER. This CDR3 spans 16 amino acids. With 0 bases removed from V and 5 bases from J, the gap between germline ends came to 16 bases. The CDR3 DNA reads TGCGCCAGCAGCCAAGAGTGGGGGGGGTTTAGTACTGAAGCTTTCTTT. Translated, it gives CASSQEWGGFSTEAFF.

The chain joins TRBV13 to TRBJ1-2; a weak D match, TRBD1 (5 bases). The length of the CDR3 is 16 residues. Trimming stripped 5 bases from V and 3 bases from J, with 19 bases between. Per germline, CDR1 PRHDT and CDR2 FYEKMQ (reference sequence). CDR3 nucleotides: TGTGCCAGCAGCGAGGCCTCCCAGGGATTGGACTATGGCTACACCTTC. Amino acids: CASSEASQGLDYGYTF.

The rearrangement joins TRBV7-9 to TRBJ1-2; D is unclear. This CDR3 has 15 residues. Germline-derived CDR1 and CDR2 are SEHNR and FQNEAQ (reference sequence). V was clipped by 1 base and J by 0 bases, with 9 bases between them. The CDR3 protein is CASSLGFPANYGYTF. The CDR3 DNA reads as TGTGCCAGCAGCTTAGGATTCCCGGCTAACTATGGCTACACCTTC. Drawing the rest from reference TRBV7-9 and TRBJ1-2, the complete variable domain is DTGVSQNPRHKITKRGQNVTFRCDPISEHNRLYWYRQTLGQGPEFLTYFQNEAQLEKSRLLSDRFSAERPKGSFSTLEIQRTEQGDSAMYLCASSLGFPANYGYTFGSGTRLTVV.

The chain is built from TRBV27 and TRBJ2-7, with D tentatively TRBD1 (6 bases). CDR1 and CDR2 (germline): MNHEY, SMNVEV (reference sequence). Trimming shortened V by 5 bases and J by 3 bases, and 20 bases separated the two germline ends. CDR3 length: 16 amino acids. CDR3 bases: TGTGCCAGCAGTCCGTCTACGGGACACCACGTCTACGAGCAGTACTTC. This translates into CASSPSTGHHVYEQYF.

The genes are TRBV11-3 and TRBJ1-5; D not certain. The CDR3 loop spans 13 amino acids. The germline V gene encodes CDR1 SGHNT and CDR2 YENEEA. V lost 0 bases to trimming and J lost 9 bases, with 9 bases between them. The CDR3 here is CASSLDSNWPQHF. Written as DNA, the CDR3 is TGTGCCAGCAGCTTAGACTCGAACTGGCCCCAGCATTTT.

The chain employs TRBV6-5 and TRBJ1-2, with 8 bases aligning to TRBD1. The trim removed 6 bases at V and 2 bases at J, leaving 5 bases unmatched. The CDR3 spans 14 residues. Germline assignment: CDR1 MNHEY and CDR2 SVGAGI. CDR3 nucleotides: TGTGCCAGCAGGAGGGACAGGCCCAACTATGGCTACACCTTC. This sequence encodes CASRRDRPNYGYTF.

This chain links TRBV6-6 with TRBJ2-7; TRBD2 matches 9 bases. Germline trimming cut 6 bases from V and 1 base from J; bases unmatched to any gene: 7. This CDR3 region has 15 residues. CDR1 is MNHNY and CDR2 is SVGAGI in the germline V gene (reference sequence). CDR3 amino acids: CASSLSGSKSYEQYF. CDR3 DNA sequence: TGTGCCAGCAGCCTTAGCGGGAGCAAGTCCTACGAGCAGTACTTC.

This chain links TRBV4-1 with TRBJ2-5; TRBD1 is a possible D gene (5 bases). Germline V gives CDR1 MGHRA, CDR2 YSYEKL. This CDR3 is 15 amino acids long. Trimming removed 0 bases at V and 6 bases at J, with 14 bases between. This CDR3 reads CASSQDGHPGKTQYF. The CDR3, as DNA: TGCGCCAGCAGCCAAGACGGGCACCCAGGGAAGACCCAGTACTTC.

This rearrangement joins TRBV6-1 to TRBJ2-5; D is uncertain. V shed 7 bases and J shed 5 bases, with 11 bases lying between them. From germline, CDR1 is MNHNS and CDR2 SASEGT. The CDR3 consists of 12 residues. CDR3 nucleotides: TGTGCCAGCACGATAGCCCGGGAGACCCAGTACTTC. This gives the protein CASTIARETQYF.

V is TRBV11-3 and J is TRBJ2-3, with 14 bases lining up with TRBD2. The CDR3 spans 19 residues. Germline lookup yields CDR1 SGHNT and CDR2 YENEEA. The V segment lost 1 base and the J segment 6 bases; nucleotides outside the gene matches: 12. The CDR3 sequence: CASSLGPTRLAGGRDTQYF. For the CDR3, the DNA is TGTGCCAGCAGCTTAGGGCCTACGAGACTAGCGGGAGGGCGTGATACGCAGTATTTT.

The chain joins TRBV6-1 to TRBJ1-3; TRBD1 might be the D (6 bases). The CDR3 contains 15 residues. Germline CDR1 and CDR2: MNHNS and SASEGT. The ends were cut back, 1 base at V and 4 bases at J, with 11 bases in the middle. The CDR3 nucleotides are TGTGCCAGCAGTGAAGTGGGGGGGCGGGGAAACACCATATATTTT. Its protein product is CASSEVGGRGNTIYF.

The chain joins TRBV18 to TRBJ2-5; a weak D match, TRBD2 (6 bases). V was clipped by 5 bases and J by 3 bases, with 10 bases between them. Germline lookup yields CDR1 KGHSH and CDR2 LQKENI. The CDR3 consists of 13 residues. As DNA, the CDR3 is TGTGCCAGCTCAAATCCGGGAGAAGAGACCCAGTACTTC. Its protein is CASSNPGEETQYF.